A single sample gave rise to the 17 T cell receptor beta chains below, sequenced in a study of PD-L1 blockade in urothelial cancer. Only in-frame clones appear in the TCRdb table, and some are missing; sequencing was by immunoSEQ multiplex PCR. The sample holds over 75,000 clones, 80% to 90% seen once. Time point: pretreatment peripheral blood. Sequencing used PBMCs, obtained around atezolizumab (anti-PD-L1) treatment. These receptors were taken from a woman aged 80 or over with urothelial cancer.

The chain employs TRBV6-1 and TRBJ2-5; D unresolved. V shed 5 bases and J shed 4 bases, with 5 bases lying between them. CDR3 length: 11 amino acids. The germline V gene has CDR1 MNHNS and CDR2 SASEGT. This chain's CDR3 is CASSLIETQYF. CDR3 coding DNA: TGTGCCAGCAGTTTAATAGAGACCCAGTACTTC.

V gene TRBV28 combines with J gene TRBJ1-4; no firm D call. CDR3 length equals 16 residues. Trimming took 3 bases from V and 0 from J, leaving 11 bases between them. Per the germline V gene, CDR1 is MDHEN and CDR2 is SYDVKM. CDR3 sequence: CASSFDGVATNEKLFF. In DNA form, the CDR3 reads TGTGCCAGCAGTTTTGACGGGGTAGCAACTAATGAAAAACTGTTTTTT.

This clone was found a few times. The chain uses TRBV7-6 and TRBJ2-7; 7 bases fit TRBD2. This CDR3 has 14 residues. After removal of 8 bases from V and 6 bases from J, the junction contained 13 bases not matched to a gene. Looked up from germline, CDR1 is SGHVS and CDR2 is FNYEAQ. Here the CDR3 DNA reads TGTGCCAGCGCCCGGGAGGCGGTGCGTAGCGAGCAGTACTTC. This sequence encodes CASAREAVRSEQYF.

This chain joins TRBV9 and TRBJ2-1; 13 bases map to TRBD2. Trimming at V came to 4 bases and at J to 5 bases, leaving 6 bases not matched to a gene. Germline V gene lookup returns CDR1 SGDLS and CDR2 YYNGEE. This CDR3 has 16 amino acids. The CDR3 coding sequence is TGTGCCAGCAGCCCCGGGACTAGCGGGACTAACAATGAGCAGTTCTTC. Amino acids: CASSPGTSGTNNEQFF.

J is TRBJ2-7 and V is TRBV9; 9 positions agree with TRBD2. CDR3 length equals 14 residues. The V gene's germline CDR1 is SGDLS and CDR2 YYNGEE. V was pared by 4 bases and J by 4 bases, with 6 bases of the junction left unmatched. The chain's CDR3 is CASSPAGGRYEQYF. The CDR3 DNA is TGTGCCAGCAGCCCTGCGGGAGGGAGGTACGAGCAGTACTTC. Looking up the rest from reference TRBV9 and TRBJ2-7 gives the full variable domain: DSGVTQTPKHLITATGQRVTLRCSPRSGDLSVYWYQQSLDQGLQFLIQYYNGEERAKGNILERFSAQQFPDLHSELNLSSLELGDSALYFCASSPAGGRYEQYFGPGTRLTVT.

The chain links TRBV19 to TRBJ2-7, with 12 positions matching TRBD2. Unmatched junction bases numbered 3, after V lost 6 bases and J lost 3 bases. CDR1 is LNHDA, CDR2 SQIVND, per germline (reference sequence). There are 14 residues in the CDR3. As DNA, the CDR3 is TGTGCCAGTAGCACACTAGCGGGAGGCTACGAGCAGTACTTC. It encodes CASSTLAGGYEQYF.

The rearrangement uses TRBV6-6 and TRBJ2-7; perhaps TRBD1 as D (6 bases). The CDR3 has 12 residues. Germline CDR1 reads MNHNY; CDR2 reads SVGAGI (reference sequence). V gave up 6 bases and J gave up 2 bases, with 8 bases separating them. The DNA of the CDR3 is TGTGCCAGCAGGGACAGCCCCTACGAGCAGTACTTC. Translating it yields CASRDSPYEQYF.

The chain couples TRBV2 to TRBJ2-1; 8 nucleotides align to TRBD2. Unmatched junction bases numbered 5, after V lost 5 bases and J lost 2 bases. Germline V gene lookup returns CDR1 SNHLY and CDR2 FYNNEI. This CDR3 spans 15 amino acids. This CDR3 is CASSTSGFTYNEQFF. CDR3 DNA sequence: TGTGCCAGCAGTACTAGCGGCTTCACCTACAATGAGCAGTTCTTC.

The rearrangement links TRBV2 to TRBJ1-1, with D possibly matching TRBD1 (5 bases). Per the germline V gene, CDR1 is SNHLY and CDR2 is FYNNEI. V was cut by 7 bases and J by 1 base, with 10 bases left in between. The CDR3 loop spans 13 amino acids. CDR3 sequence reads: CASTVGGNTEAFF. In DNA form, the CDR3 reads TGTGCCAGCACTGTGGGGGGGAACACTGAAGCTTTCTTT.

The V and J genes are TRBV10-2 and TRBJ2-7; TRBD2 aligns across 9 bases. V gave up 7 bases and J gave up 2 bases; unmatched junction bases: 6. The CDR3 sequence is 14 residues long. Germline CDR1 reads WSHSY; CDR2 reads SAAADI. The CDR3 DNA follows: TGCGCCAGCATGGGGAGCGGGAGGACCTACGAGCAGTACTTC. Translating gives CASMGSGRTYEQYF.

The gene calls are TRBV7-2 and TRBJ2-3, with 8 bases lining up with TRBD2. CDR3 size: 17 residues. Trimming took 1 base from V and 3 from J; bases not matched to a gene: 9. The germline CDR1 and CDR2 sequences are SGHTA and FQGNSA. Here the CDR3 reads CASSLVSAGGGTDTQYF. The CDR3, as DNA: TGTGCCAGCAGCTTAGTTTCGGCGGGAGGTGGAACAGATACGCAGTATTTT.

The chain uses TRBV28 and TRBJ1-2; D not certain. Germline lookup yields CDR1 MDHEN and CDR2 SYDVKM. Trimming pared 4 bases from V and 4 bases from J, leaving 13 bases between. The CDR3 consists of 14 residues. The CDR3 protein is CASSSGGSFYGYTF. CDR3 sequence (DNA): TGTGCCAGCAGTTCTGGCGGTTCCTTCTATGGCTACACCTTC.

This chain joins TRBV21-1 and TRBJ1-5; TRBD1 reflects the table's D call only, with no check against the DNA. TRBV21-1 is classified as a pseudogene. The CDR3 extends over 16 amino acids. CDR3 protein: CASSKRGTGSCQPQHF. The DNA of the CDR3 is TGTGCCAGCAGCAAAAGGGGGACAGGGTCGTGTCAGCCCCAGCATTTT.

The rearrangement links TRBV15 to TRBJ2-7; D possibly corresponds to TRBD2 (6 bases). Germline V gene data show CDR1 as LNHNV and CDR2 as YYDKDF (reference sequence). CDR3 size: 16 residues. The V and J ends lost 1 base and 5 bases respectively, with 18 bases between them. The CDR3 spells CATSRVGTVLVHEQYF. CDR3 nucleotide sequence: TGTGCCACCAGCAGAGTTGGGACTGTATTGGTACACGAGCAGTACTTC.

The V and J genes are TRBV7-9 and TRBJ2-3; 7 bases are shared with TRBD1. Germline V CDR1 and CDR2: SEHNR, FQNEAQ (reference sequence). J was trimmed by 1 base and V by 5 bases; bases with no gene match: 9. The CDR3 covers 16 residues. The CDR3 nucleotides are TGTGCCAGCAGCCCGTTGACAGGGCCCGGCACAGATACGCAGTATTTT. It is translated as CASSPLTGPGTDTQYF.

This chain connects TRBV19 to TRBJ2-1; D is unclear. The germline V gene has CDR1 LNHDA and CDR2 SQIVND (reference sequence). With 5 bases removed from V and 4 bases from J, the gap between germline ends came to 21 bases. This CDR3 is built from 17 residues. The CDR3 region has the DNA TGTGCCAGTAGTGAGTCGGCCCAGAGGTCCCGTTACAATGAGCAGTTCTTC. This translates into CASSESAQRSRYNEQFF. Together with reference TRBV19 and TRBJ2-1, the CDR3 gives the full variable domain: DGGITQSPKYLFRKEGQNVTLSCEQNLNHDAMYWYRQDPGQGLRLIYYSQIVNDFQKGDIAEGYSVSREKKESFPLTVTSAQKNPTAFYLCASSESAQRSRYNEQFFGPGTRLTVL.

This rearrangement joins TRBV6-6 to TRBJ1-5; maybe TRBD1 (6 bases). The CDR3 is 15 amino acids. Per the germline V gene, CDR1 is MNHNY and CDR2 is SVGAGI (reference sequence). Trimming removed 6 bases at V and 5 bases at J, with 17 bases between. Written as DNA, the CDR3 is TGTGCCAGCAGATCCCCCAGGGGTCCAGATCAGCCCCAGCATTTT. Protein sequence: CASRSPRGPDQPQHF.